The next 2 T cell receptor beta chains were all read from a single sample in a study of T cells after yellow fever vaccination. TCRdb re-called the 5' RACE reads with MiXCR, one entry per CDR3 protein. Among hundreds of thousands of distinct CDR3 sequences listed, 15% to 20% were seen once. The sequences come from PBMCs, collected before the yellow fever booster vaccination. The receptors derive from a man aged 18-30 years who received the YFV17D yellow fever vaccine.

The chain uses TRBV24-1 and TRBJ2-3; 7 nucleotides match TRBD1. This CDR3 contains 16 residues. CDR1 is KGHDR, CDR2 SFDVKD, per germline. With V trimmed by 4 bases and J by 5 bases, 11 bases remained unmatched. This chain's CDR3 is CATSEATGDGIDTQYF. CDR3 DNA sequence: TGTGCCACCAGTGAGGCCACAGGGGACGGGATAGATACGCAGTATTTT.

The gene calls are TRBV7-2 and TRBJ2-3; the D gene is possibly TRBD2 (5 bases). From germline, CDR1 is SGHTA and CDR2 FQGNSA. This CDR3 spans 15 amino acids. The V end was cut by 5 bases, the J end by 4 bases, with 16 bases between. CDR3 amino acids: CASSPLGLTADTQYF. The CDR3 nucleotides are TGTGCCAGCAGCCCCCTCGGACTCACTGCAGATACGCAGTATTTT.